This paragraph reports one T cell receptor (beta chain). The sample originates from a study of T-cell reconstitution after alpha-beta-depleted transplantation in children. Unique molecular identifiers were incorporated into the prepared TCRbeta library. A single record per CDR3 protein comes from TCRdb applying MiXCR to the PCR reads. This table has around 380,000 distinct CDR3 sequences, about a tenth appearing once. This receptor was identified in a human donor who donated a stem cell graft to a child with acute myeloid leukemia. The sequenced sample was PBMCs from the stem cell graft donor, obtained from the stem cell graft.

The DNA of the CDR3 is TGCAGTGCTAGAGGGGAGGGTTGGGGCCAGCCCCAGCATTTT. Translated, it gives CSARGEGWGQPQHF. This chain joins TRBV20-1 and TRBJ1-5; possible D gene TRBD1, 5 bases. Per germline, CDR1 DFQATT and CDR2 SNEGSKA (reference sequence). Deletions cut 1 base from V and 7 bases from J, with 14 bases between. The CDR3 runs to 14 residues.